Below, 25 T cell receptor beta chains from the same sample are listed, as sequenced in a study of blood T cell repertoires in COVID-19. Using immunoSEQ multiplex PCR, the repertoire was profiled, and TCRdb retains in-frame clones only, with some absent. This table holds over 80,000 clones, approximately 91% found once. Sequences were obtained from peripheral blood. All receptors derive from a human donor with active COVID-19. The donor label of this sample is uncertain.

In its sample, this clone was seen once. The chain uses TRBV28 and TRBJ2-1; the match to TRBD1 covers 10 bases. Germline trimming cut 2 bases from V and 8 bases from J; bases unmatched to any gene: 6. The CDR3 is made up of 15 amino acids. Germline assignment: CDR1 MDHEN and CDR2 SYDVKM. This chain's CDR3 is CASSLVGQGPHEQFF. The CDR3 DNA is TGTGCCAGCAGTTTAGTGGGACAGGGGCCCCATGAGCAGTTCTTC. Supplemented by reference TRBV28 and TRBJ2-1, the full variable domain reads DVKVTQSSRYLVKRTGEKVFLECVQDMDHENMFWYRQDPGLGLRLIYFSYDVKMKEKGDIPEGYSVSREKKERFSLILESASTNQTSMYLCASSLVGQGPHEQFFGPGTRLTVL.

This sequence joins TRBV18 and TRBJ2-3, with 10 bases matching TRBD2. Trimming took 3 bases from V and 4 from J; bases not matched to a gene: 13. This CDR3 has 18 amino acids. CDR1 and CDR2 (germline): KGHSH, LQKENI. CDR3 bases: TGTGCCAGCTCACCGGCGTCTAGCGGGGGACCTGGGGCAGATACGCAGTATTTT. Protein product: CASSPASSGGPGADTQYF.

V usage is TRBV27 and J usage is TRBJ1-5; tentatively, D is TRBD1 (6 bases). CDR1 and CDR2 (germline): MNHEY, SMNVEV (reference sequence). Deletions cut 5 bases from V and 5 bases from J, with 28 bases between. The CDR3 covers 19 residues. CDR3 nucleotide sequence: TGTGCCAGCAGTCCTTACCGCAACCTACCAGGGGTGAGGGATCAGCCCCAGCATTTT. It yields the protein CASSPYRNLPGVRDQPQHF.

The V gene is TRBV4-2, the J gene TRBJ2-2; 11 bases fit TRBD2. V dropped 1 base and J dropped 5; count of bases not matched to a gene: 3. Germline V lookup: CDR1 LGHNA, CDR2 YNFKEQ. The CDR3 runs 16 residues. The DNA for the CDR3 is TGTGCCAGCAGCCAAGCCCTAGCGGGGGGAACCGGGGAGCTGTTTTTT. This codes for CASSQALAGGTGELFF.

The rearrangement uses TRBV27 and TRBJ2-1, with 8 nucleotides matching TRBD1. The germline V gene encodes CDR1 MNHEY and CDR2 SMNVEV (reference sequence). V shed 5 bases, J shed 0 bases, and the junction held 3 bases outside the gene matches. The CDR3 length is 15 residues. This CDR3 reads CASSKTGGSYNEQFF. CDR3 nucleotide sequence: TGTGCCAGCAGTAAAACAGGGGGCTCCTACAATGAGCAGTTCTTC.

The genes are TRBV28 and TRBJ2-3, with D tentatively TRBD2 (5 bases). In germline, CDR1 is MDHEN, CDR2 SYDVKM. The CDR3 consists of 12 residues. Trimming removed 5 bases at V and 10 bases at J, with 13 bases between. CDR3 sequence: CASSRTQRAQYF. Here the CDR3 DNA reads TGTGCCAGCAGTCGGACTCAACGAGCGCAGTATTTT.

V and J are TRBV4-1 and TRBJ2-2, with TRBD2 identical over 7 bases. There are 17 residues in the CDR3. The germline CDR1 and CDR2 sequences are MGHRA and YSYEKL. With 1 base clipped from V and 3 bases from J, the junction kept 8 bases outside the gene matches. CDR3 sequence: CASSQAHSGVYTGELFF. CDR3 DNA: TGCGCCAGCAGCCAAGCGCACAGCGGGGTTTACACCGGGGAGCTGTTTTTT.

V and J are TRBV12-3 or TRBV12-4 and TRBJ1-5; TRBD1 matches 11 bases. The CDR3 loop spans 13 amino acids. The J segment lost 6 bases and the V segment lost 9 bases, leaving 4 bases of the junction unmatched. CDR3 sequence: CASRTGGFQPQHF. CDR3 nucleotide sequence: TGTGCCAGTAGGACAGGGGGCTTTCAGCCCCAGCATTTT.

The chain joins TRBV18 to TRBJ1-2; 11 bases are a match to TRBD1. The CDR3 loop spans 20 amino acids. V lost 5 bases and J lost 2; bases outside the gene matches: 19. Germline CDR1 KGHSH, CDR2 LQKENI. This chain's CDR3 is CASSRGTGTGGPSGNYGYTF. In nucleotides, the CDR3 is TGTGCCAGCTCAAGGGGGACCGGGACAGGGGGACCGTCGGGAAACTATGGCTACACCTTC.

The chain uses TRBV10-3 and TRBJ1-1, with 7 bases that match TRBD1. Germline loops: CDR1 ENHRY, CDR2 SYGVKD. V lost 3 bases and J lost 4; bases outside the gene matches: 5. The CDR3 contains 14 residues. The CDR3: CAISEQGWSTEAFF. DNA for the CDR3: TGTGCCATCAGTGAACAGGGGTGGAGCACTGAAGCTTTCTTT.

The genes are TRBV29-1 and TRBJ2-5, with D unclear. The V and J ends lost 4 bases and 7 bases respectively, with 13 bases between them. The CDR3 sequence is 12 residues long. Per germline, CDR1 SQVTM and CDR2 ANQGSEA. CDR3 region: CSVGVVQVTQYF. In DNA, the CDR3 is TGCAGCGTTGGAGTTGTGCAGGTGACCCAGTACTTC.

CDR3: CASRGQLTQDNEQFF. The DNA of the CDR3 is TGTGCCAGCAGGGGTCAGTTGACGCAGGACAATGAGCAGTTCTTC. This chain links TRBV9 with TRBJ2-1, with D hard to call. The CDR3 sequence is 15 residues long. Germline V CDR1 and CDR2: SGDLS, YYNGEE. Trimming took off 5 bases at V and 5 bases at J, with 17 bases between the two ends.

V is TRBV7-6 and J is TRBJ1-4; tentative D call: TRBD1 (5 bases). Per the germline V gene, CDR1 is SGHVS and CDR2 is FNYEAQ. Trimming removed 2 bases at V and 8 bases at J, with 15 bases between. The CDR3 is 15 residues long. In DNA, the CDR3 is TGTGCCAGCAGCTTAAGGGGAGGGTCGGGCGAAAAACTGTTTTTT. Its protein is CASSLRGGSGEKLFF.

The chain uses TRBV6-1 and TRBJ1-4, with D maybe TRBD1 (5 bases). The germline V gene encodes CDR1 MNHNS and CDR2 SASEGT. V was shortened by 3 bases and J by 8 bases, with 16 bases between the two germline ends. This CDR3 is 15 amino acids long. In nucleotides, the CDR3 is TGTGCCAGCAGTGATCAGTTGGGACGGGGGGAAAAACTGTTTTTT. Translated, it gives CASSDQLGRGEKLFF.

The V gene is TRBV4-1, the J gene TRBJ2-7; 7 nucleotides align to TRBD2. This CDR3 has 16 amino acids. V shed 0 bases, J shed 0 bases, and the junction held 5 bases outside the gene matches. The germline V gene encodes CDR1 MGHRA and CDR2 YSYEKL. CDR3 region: CASSQDLAGVSYEQYF. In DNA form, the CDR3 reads TGCGCCAGCAGCCAAGATCTGGCGGGGGTCTCCTACGAGCAGTACTTC.

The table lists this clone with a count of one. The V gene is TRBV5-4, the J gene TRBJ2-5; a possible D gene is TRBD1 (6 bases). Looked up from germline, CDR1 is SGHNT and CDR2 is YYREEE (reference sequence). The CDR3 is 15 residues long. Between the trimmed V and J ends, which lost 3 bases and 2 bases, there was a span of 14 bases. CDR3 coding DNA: TGTGCCAGCAGCTCGAAGGACAGAGTACAAGAGACCCAGTACTTC. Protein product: CASSSKDRVQETQYF.

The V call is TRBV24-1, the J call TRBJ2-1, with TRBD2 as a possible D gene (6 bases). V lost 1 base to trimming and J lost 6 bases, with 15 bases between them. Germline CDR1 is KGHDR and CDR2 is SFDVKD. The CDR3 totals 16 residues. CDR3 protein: CATSDLARGDPNEQFF. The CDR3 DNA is TGTGCCACCAGTGATTTAGCGCGGGGTGATCCCAATGAGCAGTTCTTC.

The CDR3 here is CASSDPRVSPDTQYF. The CDR3 bases are TGTGCCAGCAGCGATCCCAGGGTATCCCCTGATACGCAGTATTTT. V and J are TRBV9 and TRBJ2-3, with D maybe TRBD1 (5 bases). Looked up from germline, CDR1 is SGDLS and CDR2 is YYNGEE. Trimming took off 3 bases at V and 6 bases at J, with 17 bases between the two ends. CDR3 length: 15 amino acids.

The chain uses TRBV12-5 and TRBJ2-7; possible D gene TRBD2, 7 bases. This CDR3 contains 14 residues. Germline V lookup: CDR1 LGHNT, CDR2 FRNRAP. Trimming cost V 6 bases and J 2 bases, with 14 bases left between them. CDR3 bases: TGTGCTAGTGGGACGGCGGGGGCCCCCTACGAGCAGTACTTC. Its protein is CASGTAGAPYEQYF.

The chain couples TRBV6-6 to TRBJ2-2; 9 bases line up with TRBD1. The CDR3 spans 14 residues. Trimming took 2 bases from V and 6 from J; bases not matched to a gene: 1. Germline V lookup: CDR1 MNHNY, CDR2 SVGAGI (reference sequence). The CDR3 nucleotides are TGTGCCAGCAGTTACACAGGGGGCCCCGGGGAGCTGTTTTTT. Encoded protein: CASSYTGGPGELFF.

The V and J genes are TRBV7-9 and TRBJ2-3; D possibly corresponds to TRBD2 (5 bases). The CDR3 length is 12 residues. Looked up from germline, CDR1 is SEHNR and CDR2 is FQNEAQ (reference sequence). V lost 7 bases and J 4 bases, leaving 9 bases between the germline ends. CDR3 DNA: TGTGCCAGCATCCGGGGAGCAGATACGCAGTATTTT. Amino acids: CASIRGADTQYF.

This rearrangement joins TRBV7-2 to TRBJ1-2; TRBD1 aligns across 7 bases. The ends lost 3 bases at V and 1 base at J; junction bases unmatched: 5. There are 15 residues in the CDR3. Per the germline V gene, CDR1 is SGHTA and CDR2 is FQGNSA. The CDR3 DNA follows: TGTGCCAGCAGCTTCCAGGGGGGTGATAACTATGGCTACACCTTC. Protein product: CASSFQGGDNYGYTF.

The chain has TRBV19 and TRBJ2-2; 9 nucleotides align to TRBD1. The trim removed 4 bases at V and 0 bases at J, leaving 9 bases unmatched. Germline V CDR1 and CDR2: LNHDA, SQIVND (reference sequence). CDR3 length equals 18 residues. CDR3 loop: CASSSETGTGSNTGELFF. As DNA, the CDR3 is TGTGCCAGTAGTAGTGAGACCGGGACAGGGTCGAACACCGGGGAGCTGTTTTTT.

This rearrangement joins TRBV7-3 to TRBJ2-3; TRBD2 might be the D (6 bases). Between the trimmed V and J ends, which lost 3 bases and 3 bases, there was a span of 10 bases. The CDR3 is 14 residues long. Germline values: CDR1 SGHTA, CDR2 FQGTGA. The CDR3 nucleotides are TGTGCCAGCAGCTTGGGGGGAGAAACAGATACGCAGTATTTT. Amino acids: CASSLGGETDTQYF.

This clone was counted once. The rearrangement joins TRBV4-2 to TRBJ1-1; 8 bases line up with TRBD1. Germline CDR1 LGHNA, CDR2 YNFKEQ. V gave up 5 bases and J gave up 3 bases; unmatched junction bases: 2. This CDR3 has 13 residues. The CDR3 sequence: CASSMDRDTEAFF. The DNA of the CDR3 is TGTGCCAGCAGCATGGACAGGGACACTGAAGCTTTCTTT.